Following are 32 T cell receptor beta chains from one sample sequenced in a study of CD8 T cells in ankylosing spondylitis (dated by TCRdb to about 2017). Results the study describes overall, beyond this receptor: Blood from ankylosing spondylitis patients appeared to be characterized by a TCR beta motif made up of several highly homologous amino acid variants.

The receptor library was made with 5' RACE. This sample was sequenced with an Illumina HiSeq 2500. The public reads were run again by TCRdb, first through fastp at Q25 and then through MiXCR, and only productive beta chains were kept. For every CDR3 protein sequence, its rows merge into one entry that carries the most common genes and DNA. This sample lists roughly 670,000 distinct CDR3 sequences; around 19% were detected once. The ten largest clonotypes hold around a fifth of the sample. These TCRs' antigens remain unknown. The source material was blood, either unsorted or a sorted T cell fraction (not recorded which). All receptors derive from a male donor with ankylosing spondylitis.

The chain employs TRBV6-5 and TRBJ1-3, with D hard to call. Trimming removed 4 bases at V and 4 bases at J, with 8 bases between. The CDR3 contains 13 residues. Germline V CDR1 and CDR2: MNHEY, SVGAGI. CDR3 sequence: CASSSLGGNTIYF. In DNA, the CDR3 is TGTGCCAGCAGTTCCCTAGGAGGAAACACCATATATTTT.

The V and J genes are TRBV6-5 and TRBJ2-6, with D possibly called TRBD1 or TRBD2 (5 bases each). V lost 0 bases and J lost 4, with 19 bases in between. CDR1 MNHEY and CDR2 SVGAGI come from the germline V gene. CDR3 length: 19 residues. CDR3 nucleotides: TGTGCCAGCAGTTACTCGATAACTAGGGGTTATCGCGGGGCCAACGTCCTGACTTTC. The encoded protein is CASSYSITRGYRGANVLTF.

This clonotype has more than one count but fewer than ten. V and J are TRBV28 and TRBJ2-6, with 10 bases matching TRBD1. This CDR3 contains 17 residues. Germline trimming cut 4 bases from V and 4 bases from J; bases unmatched to any gene: 7. Germline V gene lookup returns CDR1 MDHEN and CDR2 SYDVKM. The DNA for the CDR3 is TGTGCCAGCAGTTCCGACAGGGGGCCATGGGGGGCCAACGTCCTGACTTTC. Translated: CASSSDRGPWGANVLTF. Full variable domain (rest looked up from reference TRBV28 and TRBJ2-6): DVKVTQSSRYLVKRTGEKVFLECVQDMDHENMFWYRQDPGLGLRLIYFSYDVKMKEKGDIPEGYSVSREKKERFSLILESASTNQTSMYLCASSSDRGPWGANVLTFGAGSRLTVL.

This clonotype was seen just once. Written as DNA, the CDR3 is TGTGCCAGCAGTTACTCGACCGGAGCGGGGAACTATGGCTACACCTTC. It encodes CASSYSTGAGNYGYTF. The gene calls are TRBV6-5 and TRBJ1-2; D not certain. V gave up 0 bases and J gave up 2 bases, with 13 bases separating them. Germline values: CDR1 MNHEY, CDR2 SVGAGI. This CDR3 comprises 16 residues.

The chain uses TRBV3-1 and TRBJ2-1, with 16 nucleotides matching TRBD2. After removal of 3 bases from V and 9 bases from J, the junction contained 8 bases not matched to a gene. The V gene's germline CDR1 is LGHDT and CDR2 YNNKEL (reference sequence). CDR3 size: 17 residues. The chain's CDR3 is CASSQGLAGGPVSEQFF. The CDR3 DNA reads TGTGCCAGCAGCCAGGGACTAGCGGGAGGGCCCGTCTCTGAGCAGTTCTTC.

The J gene is TRBJ2-1, the V gene TRBV29-1; the match to TRBD2 covers 15 bases. CDR1 SQVTM and CDR2 ANQGSEA come from the germline V gene. The CDR3 has 18 amino acids. Germline trimming cut 3 bases from V and 0 bases from J; bases unmatched to any gene: 6. The CDR3, as DNA: TGCAGCGTTGACGGACTAGCGGGAGGGTCTTACTCCTACAATGAGCAGTTCTTC. Protein: CSVDGLAGGSYSYNEQFF.

This clonotype occurred a few times. This CDR3 is CASSLDWGSTYNEQFF. The CDR3 DNA reads as TGCGCCAGCAGCCTCGATTGGGGGAGTACCTACAATGAGCAGTTCTTC. The chain has TRBV5-1 and TRBJ2-1, with D perhaps assigned TRBD1 or TRBD2 (5 bases each). V lost 4 bases to trimming and J lost 2 bases, with 16 bases between them. The germline gives CDR1 SGHRS, CDR2 YFSETQ. The CDR3 has 16 amino acids.

This clonotype was seen a handful of times. J is TRBJ2-3 and V is TRBV5-5, with D uncertain. Germline values: CDR1 SGHKS, CDR2 YYEKEE (reference sequence). This CDR3 is 13 amino acids long. Trimming took 0 bases from V and 5 from J, leaving 7 bases between them. CDR3 protein: CASSLAWEDTQYF. Here the CDR3 DNA reads TGTGCCAGCAGCTTGGCTTGGGAAGATACGCAGTATTTT.

The table lists this clonotype with many counts. At one of its ends the junction is not consistent with the germline gene, which may arise from a read error. This sequence joins TRBV18 and TRBJ2-3; a possible D gene is TRBD2 (7 bases). Germline V gene sequence: CDR1 KGHSH, CDR2 LQKENI. CDR3 length: 15 amino acids. The CDR3: CASSPQGGAVDTQYF. The CDR3 DNA sequence: TGTGCCAGCTCCCCACAAGGGGGGGCCGTAGATACGCAGTATTTT.

The chain has TRBV20-1 and TRBJ2-2; D is ambiguous. The V end was cut by 6 bases, the J end by 2 bases, with 7 bases between. From germline, CDR1 is DFQATT and CDR2 SNEGSKA (reference sequence). There are 12 residues in the CDR3. The CDR3 is CSAYRNTGELFF. The CDR3 region has the DNA TGCAGTGCGTACAGAAACACCGGGGAGCTGTTTTTT.

This clonotype was observed a few times. The rearrangement uses TRBV5-1 and TRBJ2-1; tentatively, D is TRBD2 (5 bases). Germline-derived CDR1 and CDR2 are SGHRS and YFSETQ. Trimming took 0 bases from V and 3 from J, leaving 16 bases between them. This CDR3 contains 17 residues. The CDR3 nucleotides are TGCGCCAGCAGCTTGGTTGGGAGTGAAGGCCTCTACAATGAGCAGTTCTTC. This gives the protein CASSLVGSEGLYNEQFF. Filled out from reference TRBV5-1 and TRBJ2-1, the complete variable domain reads KAGVTQTPRYLIKTRGQQVTLSCSPISGHRSVSWYQQTPGQGLQFLFEYFSETQRNKGNFPGRFSGRQFSNSRSEMNVSTLELGDSALYLCASSLVGSEGLYNEQFFGPGTRLTVL.

The sample holds a few counts of this clonotype. The chain joins TRBV20-1 to TRBJ1-1; D gene unclear. Germline CDR1 and CDR2: DFQATT and SNEGSKA (reference sequence). The CDR3 has 14 amino acids. The V and J ends lost 0 bases and 2 bases respectively, with 10 bases between them. Here the CDR3 DNA reads TGCAGTGCTAGAGAGGGCGCGATAAACACTGAAGCTTTCTTT. It is translated as CSAREGAINTEAFF.

V and J are TRBV11-2 and TRBJ2-3; 10 positions match TRBD1. The germline CDR1 and CDR2 sequences are SGHAT and FQNNGV. The CDR3 has 15 amino acids. Trimming removed 5 bases from V and 2 bases from J; junction bases left unmatched: 4. The CDR3 spells CASSPGTGATDTQYF. The DNA for the CDR3 is TGTGCCAGCAGCCCAGGGACAGGGGCCACAGATACGCAGTATTTT.

This clonotype was seen more than once but under ten times. The chain links TRBV20-1 to TRBJ2-6, with D unresolved. The CDR3 covers 11 residues. Germline lookup yields CDR1 DFQATT and CDR2 SNEGSKA (reference sequence). V lost 7 bases, J lost 0 bases, and 1 base lay in between. CDR3 region: CSGSGANVLTF. The CDR3, as DNA: TGCAGTGGCTCTGGGGCCAACGTCCTGACTTTC.

This clonotype has only a few counts. V and J are TRBV20-1 and TRBJ1-2; a weak D match, TRBD1 (5 bases). CDR3 size: 16 residues. The germline V gene has CDR1 DFQATT and CDR2 SNEGSKA (reference sequence). The germline V and J ends were trimmed by 0 bases and 1 base, with 15 bases remaining between them. CDR3 residues: CSARDRGRTVNYGYTF. As DNA, the CDR3 is TGCAGTGCTAGAGATAGGGGTCGAACAGTTAACTATGGCTACACCTTC.

The chain joins TRBV10-3 to TRBJ2-1; 7 bases align to TRBD2. Germline-derived CDR1 and CDR2 are ENHRY and SYGVKD. The CDR3 extends over 14 amino acids. J lost 6 bases, V lost 6 bases, and 8 bases had no gene match. Here the CDR3 DNA reads TGTGCCATCAGGGAGGGGAGGGGCAGCAATGAGCAGTTCTTC. This sequence encodes CAIREGRGSNEQFF.

In this sample, this clonotype turned up a few times. The chain is built from TRBV27 and TRBJ2-4, with D perhaps assigned TRBD1 or TRBD2 (5 bases each). V was pared by 3 bases and J by 1 base, with 7 bases between. The CDR3 has 14 residues. CDR1 and CDR2 from the germline V gene are MNHEY and SMNVEV (reference sequence). CDR3 nucleotides: TGTGCCAGCAGTTTTGAGGGGGCCAAAAACATTCAGTACTTC. Amino acids: CASSFEGAKNIQYF.

A few counts support this clonotype. The chain combines TRBV7-8 with TRBJ2-2; 12 nucleotides agree with TRBD2. This CDR3 is built from 17 residues. Germline CDR1 is SGHVS and CDR2 is FQNEAQ. The ends lost 2 bases at V and 0 bases at J; junction bases unmatched: 1. The CDR3 DNA reads as TGTGCCAGCAGCTTACTAGCGGGGGGGGCGAACACCGGGGAGCTGTTTTTT. The encoded protein is CASSLLAGGANTGELFF.

This clonotype was seen only a few times. This rearrangement joins TRBV9 to TRBJ2-5; TRBD2 agrees at 12 bases. Per germline, CDR1 SGDLS and CDR2 YYNGEE. This CDR3 comprises 16 residues. J lost 0 bases, V lost 2 bases, and 2 bases had no gene match. Written as DNA, the CDR3 is TGTGCCAGCAGCGTTACTAGCGGGAGGTACCAAGAGACCCAGTACTTC. It is translated as CASSVTSGRYQETQYF.

CDR3 DNA: TGTGCCAGCAGTTACTACGGGGCTGAAGCTTTCTTT. Amino acids: CASSYYGAEAFF. V gene TRBV12-3 or TRBV12-4 combines with J gene TRBJ1-1, with D uncertain. The CDR3 spans 12 residues. V lost 4 bases and J lost 6, with 9 bases in between.

This clonotype was observed a few times. The chain joins TRBV5-1 to TRBJ1-6, with a weak D call TRBD1 (5 bases). Germline V CDR1 and CDR2: SGHRS, YFSETQ. The CDR3 consists of 15 residues. Between the trimmed V and J ends, which lost 4 bases and 7 bases, there was a span of 15 bases. The CDR3 DNA is TGCGCCAGCAGCCAATCCGGGACGGGAAATTCACCCCTCCACTTT. Amino acids: CASSQSGTGNSPLHF.

This clonotype was detected many times. The gene calls are TRBV7-3 and TRBJ2-1; 11 bases agree with TRBD1. The CDR3 is 15 amino acids. Per the germline V gene, CDR1 is SGHTA and CDR2 is FQGTGA. Trimming at V came to 5 bases and at J to 8 bases, leaving 8 bases not matched to a gene. This chain's CDR3 is CASSKGQGGGDEQFF. The CDR3 region has the DNA TGTGCCAGCAGCAAGGGACAGGGGGGAGGTGATGAGCAGTTCTTC.

The chain recombines TRBV9 with TRBJ2-3, with 7 bases identical to TRBD2. This CDR3 contains 16 residues. V shed 0 bases, J shed 0 bases, and the junction held 4 bases outside the gene matches. In germline, CDR1 is SGDLS, CDR2 YYNGEE. In DNA form, the CDR3 reads TGTGCCAGCAGCGTAGGAGCGGGATCGAGCACAGATACGCAGTATTTT. It specifies CASSVGAGSSTDTQYF.

This clonotype came up a few times. The J gene is TRBJ2-2, the V gene TRBV9; D unresolved. Looked up from germline, CDR1 is SGDLS and CDR2 is YYNGEE. V was clipped by 4 bases and J by 6 bases, with 13 bases between them. The CDR3 runs to 14 residues. CDR3: CASSTSSLAGELFF. The CDR3 region has the DNA TGTGCCAGCAGCACCTCCTCTCTCGCCGGGGAGCTGTTTTTT.

This clonotype has at least ten counts. This chain joins TRBV20-1 and TRBJ2-3, with D perhaps matching TRBD1 (6 bases). Germline V gives CDR1 DFQATT, CDR2 SNEGSKA (reference sequence). V was shortened by 5 bases and J by 0 bases, with 21 bases between the two germline ends. The CDR3 has 17 residues. The CDR3 reads CSAEDSSFTTSTDTQYF. CDR3 bases: TGCAGTGCTGAGGACAGTTCCTTCACAACTAGCACAGATACGCAGTATTTT.

The chain combines TRBV5-5 with TRBJ2-7, with D hard to call. V was cut by 4 bases and J by 6 bases, with 14 bases left in between. This CDR3 region has 13 residues. Germline-derived CDR1 and CDR2 are SGHKS and YYEKEE (reference sequence). The CDR3 protein is CASSRHLDGEQYF. Written as DNA, the CDR3 is TGTGCCAGCAGCCGTCATCTGGATGGCGAGCAGTACTTC. Full variable domain (rest looked up from reference TRBV5-5 and TRBJ2-7): DAGVTQSPTHLIKTRGQQVTLRCSPISGHKSVSWYQQVLGQGPQFIFQYYEKEERGRGNFPDRFSARQFPNYSSELNVNALLLGDSALYLCASSRHLDGEQYFGPGTRLTVT.

This clonotype was found a few times. CDR3 DNA sequence: TGCAGTGCGTCCCACGGCAGTGAGCAGTTCTTC. As protein: CSASHGSEQFF. The chain uses TRBV20-1 and TRBJ2-1; D gene unclear. CDR1 DFQATT and CDR2 SNEGSKA come from the germline V gene (reference sequence). Trimming removed 6 bases at V and 9 bases at J, with 12 bases between. This CDR3 contains 11 residues.

This clonotype was seen at least ten times. The chain recombines TRBV12-3 or TRBV12-4 with TRBJ1-3; D is uncertain. This CDR3 is 13 amino acids long. V gave up 6 bases and J gave up 0 bases, with 6 bases separating them. CDR3 sequence reads: CASSPTSGNTIYF. The CDR3 DNA reads TGTGCCAGCAGCCCCACCTCTGGAAACACCATATATTTT.

The sample holds one count of this clonotype. CDR3 coding DNA: TGCAGCGTTAAGGGACAGGGGCGCGAGCAGTACTTC. It yields the protein CSVKGQGREQYF. The rearrangement uses TRBV29-1 and TRBJ2-7, with 10 bases that match TRBD1. The V segment lost 5 bases and the J segment 6 bases; nucleotides outside the gene matches: 4. The CDR3 runs to 12 residues. CDR1 is SQVTM and CDR2 is ANQGSEA in the germline V gene.

The chain employs TRBV30 and TRBJ1-1; D not certain. Trimming cost V 0 bases and J 5 bases, with 13 bases left between them. The CDR3 loop spans 14 amino acids. Germline V gene lookup returns CDR1 GTSNPN and CDR2 SVGIG (reference sequence). The CDR3 sequence is CAWSVEYAVTEAFF. In nucleotides, the CDR3 is TGTGCCTGGAGTGTAGAATACGCGGTTACTGAAGCTTTCTTT.

This clonotype has just a few counts. This chain connects TRBV5-5 to TRBJ1-5, with D uncertain. Germline values: CDR1 SGHKS, CDR2 YYEKEE (reference sequence). This CDR3 comprises 14 residues. Trimming took off 9 bases at V and 3 bases at J, with 16 bases between the two ends. The CDR3 DNA is TGTGCCACCCCAGCGTCGCTGGACAATCAGCCCCAGCATTTT. This gives the protein CATPASLDNQPQHF.

This clonotype was found many times. V gene TRBV7-6 combines with J gene TRBJ2-3, with 9 bases aligning to TRBD2. V shed 1 base and J 3 bases; nucleotides not matched to a gene: 5. Germline CDR1 SGHVS, CDR2 FNYEAQ. The CDR3 runs 16 residues. In nucleotides, the CDR3 is TGTGCCAGCAGCTTAGGGGCGGGAGGGCCAACAGATACGCAGTATTTT. Its translation: CASSLGAGGPTDTQYF. The whole variable domain, filled in from reference TRBV7-6 and TRBJ2-3, reads GAGVSQSPRYKVTKRGQDVALRCDPISGHVSLYWYRQALGQGPEFLTYFNYEAQQDKSGLPNDRFSAERPEGSISTLTIQRTEQRDSAMYRCASSLGAGGPTDTQYFGPGTRLTVL.